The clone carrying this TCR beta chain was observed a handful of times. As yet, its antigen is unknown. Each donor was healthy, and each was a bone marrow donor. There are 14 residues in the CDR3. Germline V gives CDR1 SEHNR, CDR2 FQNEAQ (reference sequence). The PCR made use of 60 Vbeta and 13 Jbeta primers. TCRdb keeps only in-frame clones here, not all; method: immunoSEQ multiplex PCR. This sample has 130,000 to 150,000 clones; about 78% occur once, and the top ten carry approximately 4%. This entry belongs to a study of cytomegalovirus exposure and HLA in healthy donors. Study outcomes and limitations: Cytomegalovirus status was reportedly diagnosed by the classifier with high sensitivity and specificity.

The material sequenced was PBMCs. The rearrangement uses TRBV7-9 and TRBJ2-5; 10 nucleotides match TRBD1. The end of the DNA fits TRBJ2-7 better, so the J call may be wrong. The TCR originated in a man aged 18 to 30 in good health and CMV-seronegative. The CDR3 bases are TGTGCCAGCAGCGTCGGGACAGGGGCTTACGAGCAGTACTTC. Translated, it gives CASSVGTGAYEQYF.